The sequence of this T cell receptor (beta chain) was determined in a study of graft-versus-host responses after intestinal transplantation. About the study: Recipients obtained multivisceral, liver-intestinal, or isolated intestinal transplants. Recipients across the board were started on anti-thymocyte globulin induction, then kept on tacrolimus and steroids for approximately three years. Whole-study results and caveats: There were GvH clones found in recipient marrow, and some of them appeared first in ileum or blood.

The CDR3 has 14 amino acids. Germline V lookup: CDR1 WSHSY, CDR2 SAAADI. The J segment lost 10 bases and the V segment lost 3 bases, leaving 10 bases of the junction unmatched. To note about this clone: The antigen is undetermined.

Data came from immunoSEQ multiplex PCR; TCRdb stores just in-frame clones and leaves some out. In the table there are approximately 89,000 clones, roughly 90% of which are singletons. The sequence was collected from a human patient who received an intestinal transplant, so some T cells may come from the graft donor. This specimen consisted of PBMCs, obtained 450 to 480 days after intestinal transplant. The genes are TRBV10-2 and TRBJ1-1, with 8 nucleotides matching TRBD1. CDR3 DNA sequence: TGCGCCAGCAGTGACCCCAGGACAGGGTCCAGAGCTTTCTTT. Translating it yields CASSDPRTGSRAFF.